Each of the 27 T cell receptor beta chains below was sequenced from the same sample in a study of T cell responses to AZD1222 COVID-19 vaccine listed by TCRdb under 2021. The library was built by means of the immunoSEQ multiplex PCR assay. This is the immuneACCESS table as TCRdb keeps it, with only in-frame sequences that have V and J called. A part of the clones is gone; compared with another copy, unresolved V genes explain less than half, and the rest is unexplained. This sample has 90,000 to 150,000 clones in its table, and 88% of those were observed once. Together, the top ten hold approximately 3.4% of the sample. The meaning of the sample's time point label: about 28 days (+/-7) after the second vaccine dose. The material sequenced was peripheral blood, taken 28 days after the second AZD1222 dose. The receptor set was obtained from an adult who received the AZD1222 COVID-19 vaccine.

The chain is built from TRBV4-1 and TRBJ1-5; D not certain. Trimming took 0 bases from V and 3 from J, leaving 9 bases between them. Germline CDR1 and CDR2: MGHRA and YSYEKL. This CDR3 region has 15 residues. The chain's CDR3 is CASSQERESNQPQHF. For the CDR3, the DNA is TGCGCCAGCAGCCAAGAGAGGGAGTCCAATCAGCCCCAGCATTTT.

The chain couples TRBV5-6 to TRBJ1-6; D unclear. This CDR3 is 16 amino acids long. Germline V lookup: CDR1 SGHDT, CDR2 YYEEEE. V was shortened by 5 bases and J by 9 bases, with 21 bases between the two germline ends. The CDR3: CASSSPLGSRGSPLHF. The CDR3, as DNA: TGTGCCAGCAGTTCCCCCTTAGGGAGCCGGGGTTCACCCCTCCACTTT.

This chain links TRBV6-5 with TRBJ1-2, with TRBD1 as a possible D gene (6 bases). The V gene's germline CDR1 is MNHEY and CDR2 SVGAGI. With 2 bases removed from V and 2 bases from J, the gap between germline ends came to 12 bases. The CDR3 consists of 15 residues. CDR3 protein: CASSYRTATNYGYTF. CDR3 DNA sequence: TGTGCCAGCAGTTACCGGACAGCTACCAACTATGGCTACACCTTC.

A single count supports this clone. The J gene is TRBJ2-3, the V gene TRBV4-2; 8 nucleotides agree with TRBD1. Germline assignment: CDR1 LGHNA and CDR2 YNFKEQ. This CDR3 is 19 amino acids long. V was pared by 0 bases and J by 0 bases, with 11 bases of the junction left unmatched. CDR3 sequence (DNA): TGTGCCAGCAGCCAAGATTCTTGGGACAGGTTGACCAGCACAGATACGCAGTATTTT. This encodes CASSQDSWDRLTSTDTQYF.

This chain connects TRBV9 to TRBJ2-1; D remains unclear. V was trimmed by 0 bases and J by 4 bases, leaving 11 bases between them. The CDR3 covers 15 residues. CDR1 SGDLS and CDR2 YYNGEE come from the germline V gene. CDR3 sequence (DNA): TGTGCCAGCAGCGTAGGGCTAGGGCCTTACAATGAGCAGTTCTTC. Amino acid sequence: CASSVGLGPYNEQFF.

The rearrangement uses TRBV6-5 and TRBJ2-1; possibly TRBD1 for D (6 bases). This CDR3 is built from 15 residues. Germline V gene lookup returns CDR1 MNHEY and CDR2 SVGAGI. Deletions cut 7 bases from V and 4 bases from J, with 17 bases between. The CDR3 DNA is TGTGCCAGCACGAGGGCAGGGGTTGGTTACAATGAGCAGTTCTTC. This gives the protein CASTRAGVGYNEQFF.

In DNA, the CDR3 is TGTGCCAGCAGCTTTGTAGACAGGGTCTGGGTGAACACTGAAGCTTTCTTT. This sequence encodes CASSFVDRVWVNTEAFF. The gene calls are TRBV5-6 and TRBJ1-1, with TRBD1 matching over 7 bases. V dropped 2 bases and J dropped 0; count of bases not matched to a gene: 10. Germline V CDR1 and CDR2: SGHDT, YYEEEE. CDR3 length: 17 amino acids.

The genes are TRBV30 and TRBJ1-6; no clear D. V dropped 5 bases and J dropped 0 bases, with 5 bases sitting between them. Germline V gives CDR1 GTSNPN, CDR2 SVGIG (reference sequence). CDR3 length: 13 amino acids. CDR3 nucleotides: TGTGCCTGGCTGAGCTCCTATAATTCACCCCTCCACTTT. Amino acids: CAWLSSYNSPLHF.

The CDR3, as DNA: TGTGCCAGCAGAACCCCACCAGGGGTGGCCGGGGAACCCCTCCACTTT. Translation: CASRTPPGVAGEPLHF. The V gene is TRBV18, the J gene TRBJ1-6; tentatively, D is TRBD1 (6 bases). Deletions cut 8 bases from V and 12 bases from J, with 26 bases between. CDR3 length: 16 residues. The V gene's germline CDR1 is KGHSH and CDR2 LQKENI.

The J gene is TRBJ1-5, the V gene TRBV30, with D uncertain. CDR1 is GTSNPN and CDR2 is SVGIG in the germline V gene (reference sequence). The CDR3 covers 12 residues. Trimming removed 0 bases from V and 6 bases from J, with 6 bases in between. The CDR3 DNA reads TGTGCCTGGAGTGTAAATAGTCAGCCCCAGCATTTT. This encodes CAWSVNSQPQHF.

This sequence joins TRBV11-3 and TRBJ1-2, with D unresolved. This CDR3 has 13 residues. Germline V gives CDR1 SGHNT, CDR2 YENEEA. V gave up 5 bases and J gave up 1 base, with 8 bases separating them. The CDR3 sequence: CASSQHNNYGYTF. The CDR3 DNA follows: TGTGCCAGCAGCCAACATAATAACTATGGCTACACCTTC.

This chain joins TRBV19 and TRBJ2-5; the D gene is possibly TRBD2 (5 bases). This CDR3 comprises 16 residues. V was shortened by 3 bases and J by 5 bases, with 19 bases between the two germline ends. Germline V gene lookup returns CDR1 LNHDA and CDR2 SQIVND (reference sequence). The CDR3 DNA follows: TGTGCCAGTAGTATGCCTTTGGTGTCGGGGTGGGAGACCCAGTACTTC. Translation: CASSMPLVSGWETQYF.

This rearrangement joins TRBV27 to TRBJ2-7; 7 bases agree with TRBD1. In germline, CDR1 is MNHEY, CDR2 SMNVEV (reference sequence). With V trimmed by 5 bases and J by 1 base, 14 bases remained unmatched. The CDR3 sequence is 17 residues long. The CDR3 sequence: CASSTLPPGQSSYEQYF. In DNA form, the CDR3 reads TGTGCCAGCAGTACCCTCCCACCGGGACAGTCTTCCTACGAGCAGTACTTC.

The V call is TRBV6-4, the J call TRBJ2-6, with a possible D match to TRBD1 (6 bases). The CDR3 loop spans 19 amino acids. With 8 bases removed from V and 0 bases from J, the gap between germline ends came to 23 bases. Germline V gives CDR1 MRHNA, CDR2 SNTAGT. The CDR3 spells CASGDGTSSSSSGANVLTF. For the CDR3, the DNA is TGTGCCAGCGGGGACGGGACATCCTCTTCTAGCTCTGGGGCCAACGTCCTGACTTTC.

This chain connects TRBV5-1 to TRBJ1-1, with 7 bases lining up with TRBD1. Losses at the gene ends were 6 bases for V and 5 bases for J; bases not matched to a gene: 10. Germline V gene lookup returns CDR1 SGHRS and CDR2 YFSETQ. The CDR3 contains 14 residues. The CDR3: CASNNRGEETEAFF. CDR3 nucleotide sequence: TGCGCCAGCAACAACAGGGGCGAGGAAACTGAAGCTTTCTTT.

The gene calls are TRBV5-1 and TRBJ1-1, with no clear D. The CDR3 runs 13 residues. Germline CDR1 and CDR2: SGHRS and YFSETQ. Trimming stripped 0 bases from V and 10 bases from J, with 13 bases between. CDR3 region: CASSLASPASAFF. For the CDR3, the DNA is TGCGCCAGCAGCTTGGCCTCTCCTGCCTCAGCTTTCTTT. Full variable domain (remainder filled in from reference TRBV5-1 and TRBJ1-1): KAGVTQTPRYLIKTRGQQVTLSCSPISGHRSVSWYQQTPGQGLQFLFEYFSETQRNKGNFPGRFSGRQFSNSRSEMNVSTLELGDSALYLCASSLASPASAFFGQGTRLTVV.

The V call is TRBV19, the J call TRBJ2-1; 7 bases align to TRBD1. CDR1 is LNHDA and CDR2 is SQIVND in the germline V gene (reference sequence). J gave up 5 bases and V 3 bases, and 7 bases lay outside the gene matches. The CDR3 totals 15 residues. The CDR3 sequence: CASSIRQGTHNEQFF. In nucleotides, the CDR3 is TGTGCCAGTAGTATCCGACAGGGAACGCACAATGAGCAGTTCTTC. The variable domain in full, with the rest retrieved from reference TRBV19 and TRBJ2-1, is DGGITQSPKYLFRKEGQNVTLSCEQNLNHDAMYWYRQDPGQGLRLIYYSQIVNDFQKGDIAEGYSVSREKKESFPLTVTSAQKNPTAFYLCASSIRQGTHNEQFFGPGTRLTVL.

V usage is TRBV6-5 and J usage is TRBJ1-3, with no clear D. Trimming cost V 10 bases and J 0 bases, with 16 bases left between them. The CDR3 is 15 amino acids. The V gene's germline CDR1 is MNHEY and CDR2 SVGAGI. Here the CDR3 DNA reads TGTGCCACCGAGGGAGGGCTTAGCTCTGGAAACACCATATATTTT. This sequence encodes CATEGGLSSGNTIYF.

The chain carries TRBV4-3 and TRBJ2-7, with D perhaps matching TRBD1 (5 bases). Germline CDR1 reads LGHNA; CDR2 reads YSLEER. Trimming took 6 bases from V and 2 from J, leaving 14 bases between them. This CDR3 is 14 amino acids long. The CDR3 loop reads CASSLLGATYEQYF. The CDR3 DNA reads as TGCGCCAGCAGTCTACTTGGGGCGACCTACGAGCAGTACTTC.

This clone was seen a few times. The chain has TRBV4-1 and TRBJ1-1; D unresolved. The CDR3 consists of 14 residues. Between the trimmed V and J ends, which lost 3 bases and 2 bases, there was a span of 10 bases. Germline CDR1 MGHRA, CDR2 YSYEKL. The CDR3: CASSQGYRNTEAFF. The CDR3 bases are TGCGCCAGCAGCCAGGGGTACAGAAACACTGAAGCTTTCTTT.

V gene TRBV4-3 combines with J gene TRBJ2-1, with a weak D call TRBD2 (6 bases). CDR1 and CDR2 from the germline V gene are LGHNA and YSLEER. V lost 0 bases to trimming and J lost 3 bases, with 18 bases between them. The CDR3 covers 18 residues. The CDR3 nucleotides are TGCGCCAGCAGCCAAGAAGTGCCGTCGGCGGGGTACTACAATGAGCAGTTCTTC. Its translation is CASSQEVPSAGYYNEQFF.

This chain links TRBV5-4 with TRBJ1-5; a weak D match, TRBD1 (5 bases). This CDR3 is 13 amino acids long. Germline loops: CDR1 SGHNT, CDR2 YYREEE (reference sequence). The V and J ends lost 4 bases and 5 bases respectively, with 10 bases between them. The CDR3 reads CASSHDRDQPQHF. CDR3 nucleotide sequence: TGTGCCAGCAGCCATGACAGAGATCAGCCCCAGCATTTT.

The V and J genes are TRBV19 and TRBJ1-1; D is perhaps TRBD1 (5 bases). V lost 11 bases and J 6 bases, leaving 19 bases between the germline ends. The CDR3 totals 13 residues. CDR1 and CDR2 (germline): LNHDA, SQIVND (reference sequence). The CDR3 region has the DNA TGTGCCTCCTTCTCTTGGGGGATTGCTGAAGCTTTCTTT. It yields the protein CASFSWGIAEAFF.

The V call is TRBV27, the J call TRBJ2-5, with unresolved D. Trimming removed 2 bases from V and 5 bases from J, with 9 bases in between. The CDR3 contains 13 residues. From germline, CDR1 is MNHEY and CDR2 SMNVEV (reference sequence). CDR3 residues: CASSLDHRETQYF. The CDR3 DNA follows: TGTGCCAGCAGTTTAGATCATCGGGAGACCCAGTACTTC.

The chain carries TRBV9 and TRBJ1-6; tentative D call: TRBD1 (6 bases). The CDR3 is made up of 17 amino acids. V was clipped by 0 bases and J by 10 bases, with 20 bases between them. The germline V gene has CDR1 SGDLS and CDR2 YYNGEE. The CDR3 region is CASSVAYREGPISPLHF. For the CDR3, the DNA is TGTGCCAGCAGCGTAGCGTACAGGGAAGGCCCAATCTCACCCCTCCACTTT.

This clone was seen only a few times. The chain has TRBV4-2 and TRBJ1-3; no clear D gene. This CDR3 has 17 residues. In germline, CDR1 is LGHNA, CDR2 YNFKEQ. Trimming removed 1 base from V and 3 bases from J, with 16 bases in between. The CDR3 coding sequence is TGTGCCAGCAGCCAAGTCACCGACGGGGATTATGGAAACACCATATATTTT. It translates to CASSQVTDGDYGNTIYF.

V is TRBV6-5 and J is TRBJ1-5; the D gene is possibly TRBD1 (5 bases). The CDR3 consists of 13 residues. Germline CDR1 reads MNHEY; CDR2 reads SVGAGI. The V gene lost 4 bases and the J gene lost 9 bases, with 13 bases spanning the gap. The CDR3 DNA sequence: TGTGCCAGCAGTTCCCAGGGTTCGGGGCCCCAGCATTTT. Translation: CASSSQGSGPQHF.